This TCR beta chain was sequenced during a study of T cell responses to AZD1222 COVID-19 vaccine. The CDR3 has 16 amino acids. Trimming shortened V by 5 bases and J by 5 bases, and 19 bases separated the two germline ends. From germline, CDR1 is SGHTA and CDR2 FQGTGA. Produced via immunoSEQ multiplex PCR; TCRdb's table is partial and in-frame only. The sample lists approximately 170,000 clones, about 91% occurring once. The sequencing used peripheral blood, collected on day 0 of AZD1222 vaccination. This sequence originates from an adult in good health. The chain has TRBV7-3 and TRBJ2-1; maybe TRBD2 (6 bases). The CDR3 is CASSLYGIAVNNEQFF. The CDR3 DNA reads TGTGCCAGCAGCCTATATGGAATAGCGGTTAACAATGAGCAGTTCTTC.